This T cell receptor beta chain was captured in a study of blood T cell repertoires in COVID-19. Study as a whole: Acute and convalescent COVID-19 specimens originated in the United States, Italy and Spain. In each case, the material was cDNA or gDNA derived from T cells, B-cell-depleted T cells, or PBMCs.

Original processing notes: Using reference gene primer amplification, nucleated cell counts were estimated. Sequenced by immunoSEQ multiplex PCR; TCRdb stores in-frame clones only, minus some. From that table come the V and J calls and clone size; the DNA was used to work out D and trimming. Counted here are roughly 86,000 clones, 70% to 90% occurring once; the ten biggest clones make up 5.1%. With 3 bases removed from V and 4 bases from J, the gap between germline ends came to 21 bases. This CDR3 spans 17 amino acids. CDR1 is LNHNV and CDR2 is YYDKDF in the germline V gene (reference sequence). The V gene is TRBV15, the J gene TRBJ1-1, with D hard to call. The sequenced sample was peripheral blood. The origin of this receptor is a middle-aged man with acute or convalescent COVID-19. The CDR3 nucleotides read TGTGCCACCAGCAGGCCACTGACAACAATCGATAGCACTGAAGCTTTCTTT. Protein product: CATSRPLTTIDSTEAFF.